A single sample is the source of the 17 T cell receptor beta chains below, sequenced in a study of T cell responses to AZD1222 COVID-19 vaccine. The table came from immunoSEQ multiplex PCR; TCRdb's copy has only in-frame clones and leaves some out. The table has some 150,000 clones, over 80% seen once. Sequencing was performed on peripheral blood, taken 28 days after the second AZD1222 dose. Every receptor here comes from an adult who received the AZD1222 COVID-19 vaccine.

The V and J genes are TRBV27 and TRBJ1-2; D is undetermined. Trimming removed 2 bases from V and 2 bases from J, with 6 bases in between. The CDR3 spans 13 residues. Germline V gives CDR1 MNHEY, CDR2 SMNVEV (reference sequence). CDR3 residues: CASSLGRNYGYTF. The DNA for the CDR3 is TGTGCCAGCAGTTTAGGGCGAAACTATGGCTACACCTTC.

This chain links TRBV27 with TRBJ2-3, with TRBD2 matching 10 bases. Per germline, CDR1 MNHEY and CDR2 SMNVEV (reference sequence). This CDR3 has 14 residues. V was clipped by 7 bases and J by 4 bases; unmatched bases: 5. The chain's CDR3 is CASIPSGRSDTQYF. The CDR3 nucleotides are TGTGCCAGCATACCTAGCGGGAGATCAGATACGCAGTATTTT.

This chain uses TRBV20-1 with TRBJ1-2, with D unclear. The CDR3 runs to 11 residues. V was trimmed by 1 base and J by 4 bases, leaving 4 bases between them. Germline V gene sequence: CDR1 DFQATT, CDR2 SNEGSKA (reference sequence). CDR3 DNA: TGCAGTGCTAGAGCGGGCTATGGCTACACCTTC. Translating it yields CSARAGYGYTF.

J is TRBJ2-7 and V is TRBV4-1; no clear D gene. This CDR3 region has 19 residues. V shed 1 base and J shed 0 bases, with 22 bases lying between them. In germline, CDR1 is MGHRA, CDR2 YSYEKL. The CDR3 reads CASSQGPLHPTIHSYEQYF. Here the CDR3 DNA reads TGCGCCAGCAGCCAAGGTCCTCTCCATCCCACGATTCACTCCTACGAGCAGTACTTC.

In regard to this clone: Likely a read error: the CDR3 ends without its conserved phenylalanine or tryptophan. Because the CDR3's place on the DNA is in doubt, the DNA is left out and the CDR3 is given as listed by TCRdb. The rearrangement uses TRBV28 and TRBJ1-2; the tabulated D call, TRBD1, remains unverified against the DNA. CDR1 and CDR2 (germline): MDHEN, SYDVKM. The CDR3 extends over 15 residues, inclusive of both ends. This CDR3 is CASSLWGRGRKATTL.

Here the CDR3 reads CASSLMSASGNTIYF. CDR3 nucleotide sequence: TGTGCCAGCAGCTTAATGTCAGCCTCTGGAAACACCATATATTTT. The gene calls are TRBV7-2 and TRBJ1-3, with no clear D. CDR1 is SGHTA, CDR2 FQGNSA, per germline. This CDR3 has 15 amino acids. Trimming left V 2 bases short and J 0 bases short, with 8 bases between. Combining the CDR3 with reference TRBV7-2 and TRBJ1-3 gives the whole variable domain GAGVSQSPSNKVTEKGKDVELRCDPISGHTALYWYRQSLGQGLEFLIYFQGNSAPDKSGLPSDRFSAERTGGSVSTLTIQRTQQEDSAVYLCASSLMSASGNTIYFGEGSWLTVV.

J is TRBJ1-1 and V is TRBV15, with D perhaps TRBD1 (5 bases). Germline V gives CDR1 LNHNV, CDR2 YYDKDF (reference sequence). Trimming stripped 6 bases from V and 0 bases from J, with 17 bases between. The CDR3 runs to 16 residues. DNA for the CDR3: TGTGCCACCAGGGAGTCAGGGTCAGAGATGAACACTGAAGCTTTCTTT. Residues: CATRESGSEMNTEAFF.

This rearrangement joins TRBV9 to TRBJ1-5, with D possibly being TRBD1 (5 bases). The CDR3 runs to 13 residues. Germline V CDR1 and CDR2: SGDLS, YYNGEE. Trimming took 2 bases from V and 5 from J, leaving 8 bases between them. CDR3 residues: CASSVIGDQPQHF. DNA for the CDR3: TGTGCCAGCAGCGTTATAGGGGATCAGCCCCAGCATTTT.

The CDR3 protein is CASRGQEGSPLHF. The DNA for the CDR3 is TGTGCCAGCAGGGGACAGGAGGGTTCACCCCTCCACTTT. V and J are TRBV7-2 and TRBJ1-6; TRBD1 agrees at 8 bases. Germline CDR1 reads SGHTA; CDR2 reads FQGNSA. The trim removed 6 bases at V and 9 bases at J, leaving 4 bases unmatched. There are 13 residues in the CDR3.

The rearrangement links TRBV6-5 to TRBJ1-3; D unresolved. Germline V lookup: CDR1 MNHEY, CDR2 SVGAGI. CDR3 length: 14 amino acids. V lost 3 bases and J 2 bases, leaving 8 bases between the germline ends. CDR3 sequence reads: CASSYPGTGNTIYF. The CDR3 nucleotides read TGTGCCAGCAGTTATCCGGGAACTGGAAACACCATATATTTT.

The genes are TRBV5-1 and TRBJ2-7; 10 nucleotides match TRBD2. V trimming: 7 bases; J trimming: 0 bases; junction bases outside the gene matches: 4. Germline V gene data show CDR1 as SGHRS and CDR2 as YFSETQ. The CDR3 has 14 residues. The CDR3 reads CASSRTSGSYEQYF. CDR3 coding DNA: TGCGCCAGCTCTCGGACTAGCGGCTCCTACGAGCAGTACTTC.

In the case of this clone: A read error may produce the germline difference seen at one junction end. This rearrangement joins TRBV9 to TRBJ1-2; D ambiguous. The CDR3 contains 12 residues. Germline CDR1 is SGDLS and CDR2 is YYNGEE. CDR3 protein: CASSGANYGYTF. The CDR3 nucleotides are TGTGCCAGTAGCGGGGCTAACTATGGCTACACCTTC.

The chain has TRBV27 and TRBJ2-2; D uncertain. Germline V gives CDR1 MNHEY, CDR2 SMNVEV (reference sequence). V gave up 0 bases and J gave up 5 bases, with 1 base separating them. The CDR3 has 12 amino acids. The CDR3 spells CASSLSTGELFF. The CDR3 nucleotides read TGTGCCAGCAGTTTATCTACCGGGGAGCTGTTTTTT.

V and J are TRBV12-3 or TRBV12-4 and TRBJ2-7, with D possibly called TRBD1 or TRBD2 (5 bases each). CDR3 length equals 12 residues. Trimming took off 1 base at V and 12 bases at J, with 13 bases between the two ends. CDR3 sequence: CASSLGRGWRYF. CDR3 bases: TGTGCCAGCAGTTTAGGTCGGGGCTGGCGGTACTTC.

The genes are TRBV5-8 and TRBJ1-5; the D is unclear. V lost 2 bases and J 6 bases, leaving 6 bases between the germline ends. In germline, CDR1 is SGHTS, CDR2 YDEGEE. This CDR3 is 12 amino acids long. DNA for the CDR3: TGTGCCAGCAGCTTCCGACCTCAGCCCCAGCATTTT. Amino acids: CASSFRPQPQHF.

This chain links TRBV19 with TRBJ2-2; unclear D gene. Trimming left V 10 bases short and J 0 bases short, with 12 bases between. From germline, CDR1 is LNHDA and CDR2 SQIVND (reference sequence). The CDR3 contains 14 residues. The CDR3 DNA follows: TGTGCCACCTTGGGTACTACGAACACCGGGGAGCTGTTTTTT. Translation: CATLGTTNTGELFF.

The CDR3 DNA follows: TGTGCCAGCCGACTAGCGGGACCAGAATCCTACGAGCAGTACTTC. Amino acids: CASRLAGPESYEQYF. The V gene is TRBV28, the J gene TRBJ2-7; 11 bases align to TRBD2. Germline CDR1 is MDHEN and CDR2 is SYDVKM. CDR3 size: 15 residues. V lost 8 bases to trimming and J lost 1 base; unmatched junction nucleotides: 7.